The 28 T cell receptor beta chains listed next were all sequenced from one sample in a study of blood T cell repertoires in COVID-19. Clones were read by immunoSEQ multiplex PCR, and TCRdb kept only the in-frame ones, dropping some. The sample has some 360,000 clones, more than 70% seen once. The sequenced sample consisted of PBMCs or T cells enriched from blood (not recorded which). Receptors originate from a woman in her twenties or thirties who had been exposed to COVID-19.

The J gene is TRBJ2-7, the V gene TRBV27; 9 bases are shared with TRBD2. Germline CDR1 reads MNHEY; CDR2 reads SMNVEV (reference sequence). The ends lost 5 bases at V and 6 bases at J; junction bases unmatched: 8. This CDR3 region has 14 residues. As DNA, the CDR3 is TGTGCCAGCAGTGCCGGGACTAGCTTGTTCGAGCAGTACTTC. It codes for CASSAGTSLFEQYF.

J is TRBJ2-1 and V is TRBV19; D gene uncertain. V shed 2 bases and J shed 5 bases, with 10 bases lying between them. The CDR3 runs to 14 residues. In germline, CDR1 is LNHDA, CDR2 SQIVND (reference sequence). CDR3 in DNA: TGTGCCAGTAGTATAACTGGGCGACACAATGAGCAGTTCTTC. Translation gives CASSITGRHNEQFF.

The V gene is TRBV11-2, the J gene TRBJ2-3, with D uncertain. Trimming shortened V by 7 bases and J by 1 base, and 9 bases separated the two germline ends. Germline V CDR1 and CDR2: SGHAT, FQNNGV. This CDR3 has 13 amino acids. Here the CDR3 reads CASTQVRTDTQYF. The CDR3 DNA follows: TGTGCCAGCACCCAGGTTCGCACAGATACGCAGTATTTT. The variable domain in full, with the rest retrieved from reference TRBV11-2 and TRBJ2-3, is EAGVAQSPRYKIIEKRQSVAFWCNPISGHATLYWYQQILGQGPKLLIQFQNNGVVDDSQLPKDRFSAERLKGVDSTLKIQPAKLEDSAVYLCASTQVRTDTQYFGPGTRLTVL.

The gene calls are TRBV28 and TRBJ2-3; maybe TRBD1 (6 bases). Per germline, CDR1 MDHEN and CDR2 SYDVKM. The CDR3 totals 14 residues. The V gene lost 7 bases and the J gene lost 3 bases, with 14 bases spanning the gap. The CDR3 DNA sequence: TGTGCCAGCAAGAGAGGGACATCAACAGATACGCAGTATTTT. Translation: CASKRGTSTDTQYF.

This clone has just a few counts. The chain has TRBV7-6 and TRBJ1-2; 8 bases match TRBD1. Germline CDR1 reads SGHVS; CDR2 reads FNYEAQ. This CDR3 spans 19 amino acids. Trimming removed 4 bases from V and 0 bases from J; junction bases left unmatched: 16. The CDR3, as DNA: TGTGCCAGCAGCTCTTTCTCTTTGTGGGACAGGAGATCTAACTATGGCTACACCTTC. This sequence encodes CASSSFSLWDRRSNYGYTF.

This CDR3 reads CASSVLGEGREKLFF. The CDR3 DNA sequence: TGTGCCAGCAGTGTCTTGGGGGAGGGGCGTGAAAAACTGTTTTTT. The chain joins TRBV2 to TRBJ1-4; D is possibly TRBD1 (5 bases). V was clipped by 4 bases and J by 7 bases, with 16 bases between them. CDR1 and CDR2 from the germline V gene are SNHLY and FYNNEI. The CDR3 spans 15 residues.

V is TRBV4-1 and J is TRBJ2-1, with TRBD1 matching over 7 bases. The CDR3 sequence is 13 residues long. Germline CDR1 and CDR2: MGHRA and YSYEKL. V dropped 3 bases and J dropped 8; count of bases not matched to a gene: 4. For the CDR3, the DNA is TGCGCCAGCAGCCACGGGACAGTCGATGAGCAGTTCTTC. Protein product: CASSHGTVDEQFF.

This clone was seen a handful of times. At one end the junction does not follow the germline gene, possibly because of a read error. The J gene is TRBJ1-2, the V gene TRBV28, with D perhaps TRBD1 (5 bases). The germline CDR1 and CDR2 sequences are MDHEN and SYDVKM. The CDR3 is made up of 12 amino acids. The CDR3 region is CASSLRGLVYIF. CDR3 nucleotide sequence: TGTGCCAGCAGTTTGCGGGGACTCGTTTATATCTTC.

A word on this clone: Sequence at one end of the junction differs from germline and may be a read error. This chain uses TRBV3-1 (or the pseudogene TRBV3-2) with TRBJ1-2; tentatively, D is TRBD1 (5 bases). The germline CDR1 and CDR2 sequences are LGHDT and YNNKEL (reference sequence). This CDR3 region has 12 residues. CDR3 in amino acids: CASSQDLDRRAF. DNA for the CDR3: TGTGCCAGCAGCCAAGATCTTGACAGACGGGCCTTC.

In DNA, the CDR3 is TGTGCCAGCAGCTTAGTTCGAGGGGGAAACACCATATATTTT. Its protein is CASSLVRGGNTIYF. This rearrangement joins TRBV7-8 to TRBJ1-3; D not resolved. The germline V gene encodes CDR1 SGHVS and CDR2 FQNEAQ. CDR3 length equals 14 residues. V was pared by 1 base and J by 4 bases, with 8 bases between.

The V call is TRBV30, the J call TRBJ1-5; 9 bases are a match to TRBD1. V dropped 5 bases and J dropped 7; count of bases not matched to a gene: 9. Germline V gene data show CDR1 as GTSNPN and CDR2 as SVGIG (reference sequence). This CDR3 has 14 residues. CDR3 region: CAWASQGAAQPQHF. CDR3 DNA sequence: TGTGCCTGGGCATCACAGGGGGCGGCCCAGCCCCAGCATTTT.

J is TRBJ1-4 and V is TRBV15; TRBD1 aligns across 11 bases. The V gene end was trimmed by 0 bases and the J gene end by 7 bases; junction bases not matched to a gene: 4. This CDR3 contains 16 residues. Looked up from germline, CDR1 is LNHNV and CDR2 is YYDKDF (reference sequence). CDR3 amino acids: CATSRDQGQGGEKLFF. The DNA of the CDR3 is TGTGCCACCAGCAGAGATCAGGGACAGGGGGGTGAAAAACTGTTTTTT.

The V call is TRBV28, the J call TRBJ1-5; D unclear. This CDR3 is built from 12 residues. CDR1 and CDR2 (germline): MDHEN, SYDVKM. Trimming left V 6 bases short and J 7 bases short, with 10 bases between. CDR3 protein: CASSVGGQPQHF. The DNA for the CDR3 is TGTGCCAGCAGCGTCGGAGGACAGCCCCAGCATTTT.

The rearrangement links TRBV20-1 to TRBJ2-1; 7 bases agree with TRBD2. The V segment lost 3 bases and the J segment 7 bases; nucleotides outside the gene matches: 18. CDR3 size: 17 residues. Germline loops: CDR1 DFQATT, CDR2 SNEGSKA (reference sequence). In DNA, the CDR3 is TGCAGTGCTAGTGATGTGTTGGGGGAGGGCGCGGGGAATGAGCAGTTCTTC. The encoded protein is CSASDVLGEGAGNEQFF.

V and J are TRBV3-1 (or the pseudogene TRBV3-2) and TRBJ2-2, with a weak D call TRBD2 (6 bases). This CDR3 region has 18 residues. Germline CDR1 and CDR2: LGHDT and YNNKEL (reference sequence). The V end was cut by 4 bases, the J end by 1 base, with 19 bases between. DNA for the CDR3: TGTGCCAGCAGCCTGAGGGGCGGGGCGGGGATGAACACCGGGGAGCTGTTTTTT. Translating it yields CASSLRGGAGMNTGELFF.

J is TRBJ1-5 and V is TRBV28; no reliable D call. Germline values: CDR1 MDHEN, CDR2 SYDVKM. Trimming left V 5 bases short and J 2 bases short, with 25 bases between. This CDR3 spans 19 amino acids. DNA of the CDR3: TGTGCCAGCAGTCCAACCCCCCGGAGGGCCGAGTCGCGCAATCAGCCCCAGCATTTT. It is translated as CASSPTPRRAESRNQPQHF.

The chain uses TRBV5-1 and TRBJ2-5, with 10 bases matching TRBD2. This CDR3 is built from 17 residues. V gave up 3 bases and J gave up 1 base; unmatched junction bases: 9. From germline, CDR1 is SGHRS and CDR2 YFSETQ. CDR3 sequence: CASSSGLLAGLQETQYF. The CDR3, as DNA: TGCGCCAGCAGCTCCGGATTACTAGCGGGGCTCCAAGAGACCCAGTACTTC.

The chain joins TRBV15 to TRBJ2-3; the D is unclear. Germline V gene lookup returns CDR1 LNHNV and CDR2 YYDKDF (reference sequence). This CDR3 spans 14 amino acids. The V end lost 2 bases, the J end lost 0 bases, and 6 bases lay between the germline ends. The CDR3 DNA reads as TGTGCCACCAGCAGACAAAAAAGCACAGATACGCAGTATTTT. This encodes CATSRQKSTDTQYF.

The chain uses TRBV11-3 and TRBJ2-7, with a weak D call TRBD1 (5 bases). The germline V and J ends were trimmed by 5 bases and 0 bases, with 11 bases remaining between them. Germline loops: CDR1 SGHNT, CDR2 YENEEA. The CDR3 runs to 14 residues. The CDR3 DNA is TGTGCCAGCAGCATCACAGGTTCCTCCTACGAGCAGTACTTC. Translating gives CASSITGSSYEQYF. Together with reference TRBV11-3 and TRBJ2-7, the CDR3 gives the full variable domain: EAGVVQSPRYKIIEKKQPVAFWCNPISGHNTLYWYLQNLGQGPELLIRYENEEAVDDSQLPKDRFSAERLKGVDSTLKIQPAELGDSAVYLCASSITGSSYEQYFGPGTRLTVT.

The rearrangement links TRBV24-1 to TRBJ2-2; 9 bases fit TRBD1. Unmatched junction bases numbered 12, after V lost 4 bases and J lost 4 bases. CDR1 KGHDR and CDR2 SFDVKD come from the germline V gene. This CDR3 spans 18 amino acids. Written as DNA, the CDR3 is TGTGCCACCAGTGACACAACCGGGACAGGGATCGGCACCGGGGAGCTGTTTTTT. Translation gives CATSDTTGTGIGTGELFF.

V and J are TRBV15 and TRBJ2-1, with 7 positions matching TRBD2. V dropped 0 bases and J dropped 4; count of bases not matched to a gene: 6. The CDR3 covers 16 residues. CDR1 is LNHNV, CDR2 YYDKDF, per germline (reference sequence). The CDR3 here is CATSREWLADYNEQFF. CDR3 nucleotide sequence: TGTGCCACCAGCAGAGAATGGCTAGCGGATTACAATGAGCAGTTCTTC.

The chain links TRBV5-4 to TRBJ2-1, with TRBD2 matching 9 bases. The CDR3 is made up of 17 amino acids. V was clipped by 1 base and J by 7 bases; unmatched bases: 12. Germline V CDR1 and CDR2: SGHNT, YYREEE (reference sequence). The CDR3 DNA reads TGTGCCAGCAGCTTGTCCCTAGCGGGGAGGGGGGAGAATGAGCAGTTCTTC. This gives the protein CASSLSLAGRGENEQFF.

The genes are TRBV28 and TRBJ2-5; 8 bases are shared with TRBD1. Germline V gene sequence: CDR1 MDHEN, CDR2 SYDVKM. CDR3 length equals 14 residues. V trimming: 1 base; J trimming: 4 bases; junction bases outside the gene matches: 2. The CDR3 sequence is CASSLSDRVETQYF. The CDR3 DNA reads TGTGCCAGCAGTTTATCGGACAGGGTAGAGACCCAGTACTTC.

The CDR3 is CASLRDRELIDTEAFF. The CDR3 DNA reads as TGTGCCAGCCTCCGGGACAGGGAATTAATTGACACTGAAGCTTTCTTT. The chain uses TRBV18 and TRBJ1-1; TRBD1 matches at 9 bases. The trim removed 8 bases at V and 3 bases at J, leaving 13 bases unmatched. This CDR3 has 16 residues. Germline CDR1 and CDR2: KGHSH and LQKENI.

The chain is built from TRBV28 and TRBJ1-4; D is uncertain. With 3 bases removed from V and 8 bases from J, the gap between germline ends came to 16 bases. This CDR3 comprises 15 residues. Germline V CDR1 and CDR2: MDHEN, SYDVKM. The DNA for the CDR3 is TGTGCCAGCAGTTTTCCGGGGTTATTCGCAGAAAAACTGTTTTTT. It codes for CASSFPGLFAEKLFF. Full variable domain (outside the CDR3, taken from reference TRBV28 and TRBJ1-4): DVKVTQSSRYLVKRTGEKVFLECVQDMDHENMFWYRQDPGLGLRLIYFSYDVKMKEKGDIPEGYSVSREKKERFSLILESASTNQTSMYLCASSFPGLFAEKLFFGSGTQLSVL.

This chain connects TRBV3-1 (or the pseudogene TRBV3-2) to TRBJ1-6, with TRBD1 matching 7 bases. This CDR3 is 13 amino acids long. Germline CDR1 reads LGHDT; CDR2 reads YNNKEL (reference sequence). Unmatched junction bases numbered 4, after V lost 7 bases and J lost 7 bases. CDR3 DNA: TGTGCCAGCAACCCAGGGGGAAATTCACCCCTCCACTTT. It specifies CASNPGGNSPLHF.

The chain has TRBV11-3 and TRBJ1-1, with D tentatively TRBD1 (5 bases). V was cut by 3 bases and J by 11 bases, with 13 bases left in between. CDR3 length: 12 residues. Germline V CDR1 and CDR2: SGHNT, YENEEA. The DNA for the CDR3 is TGTGCCAGCAGCTTTTCTTCCGGGACTGCTTTCTTT. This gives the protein CASSFSSGTAFF.

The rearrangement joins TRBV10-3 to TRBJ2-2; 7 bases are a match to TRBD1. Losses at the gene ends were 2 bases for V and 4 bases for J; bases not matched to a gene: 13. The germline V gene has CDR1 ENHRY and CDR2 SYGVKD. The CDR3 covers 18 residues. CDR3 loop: CAISEPPKGAGGTGELFF. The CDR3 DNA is TGTGCCATCAGTGAGCCCCCAAAGGGGGCGGGCGGCACCGGGGAGCTGTTTTTT.